The 20 T cell receptor beta chains reported below all come from one sample, sequenced in a study of T cells in women clearing cervical HPV infection. Method: immunoSEQ multiplex PCR; TCRdb's copy keeps in-frame clones and lacks some. Recorded here are approximately 13,000 clones; the top ten clones represent around 8%. The sequenced material came from blood buffy coat. These receptors all come from a woman between 18 and 70 years old with a cervical HPV16 infection that either progressed to CIN3+ or cleared (not recorded which).

By frequency, this clone is medium-sized. The read ends 3 residues early relative to the CDR3; the germline J gene fills the gap. The chain employs TRBV18 and TRBJ1-4, with a weak D call TRBD1 (6 bases). Deletions cut 4 bases from V and 3 bases from J, with 12 bases between. This CDR3 region has 15 residues. Germline-derived CDR1 and CDR2 are KGHSH and LQKENI. The CDR3 is CASSRRTASNEKLFF. CDR3 DNA (partial): TGTGCCAGCTCACGCCGGACAGCTTCTAATGAAAAA.

CDR3 sequence reads: CAISESGGDNEKLFF. CDR3 bases read: TGTGCCATCAGTGAGTCGGGAGGGGATAATGAAAAA. The gene calls are TRBV10-3 and TRBJ1-4, with a tentative D call TRBD1 (5 bases). Read sequence stops 3 residues before the CDR3 end, and the germline J gene provides the missing end. This CDR3 is built from 15 residues. With 0 bases removed from V and 4 bases from J, the gap between germline ends came to 9 bases. Germline CDR1 ENHRY, CDR2 SYGVKD.

Details on this clone: One end of the junction is discordant with germline, which a read error may explain. The read is 3 residues too short to cover the CDR3 end, so that end is filled in from the germline J gene. The rearrangement links TRBV20-1 to TRBJ1-3, with D tentatively TRBD1 (5 bases). CDR1 is DFQATT, CDR2 SNEGSKA, per germline (reference sequence). This CDR3 spans 14 amino acids. CDR3 sequence reads: CSARNQGSGNTIYF. The sequenced part of the CDR3 DNA is TGCAGTGCTAGAAATCAGGGATCTGGAAACACG.

With respect to this clone: The read is 3 residues too short to cover the CDR3 end, so that end is filled in from the germline J gene. The chain recombines TRBV18 with TRBJ2-7, with a tentative D call TRBD1 (5 bases). The germline CDR1 and CDR2 sequences are KGHSH and LQKENI. The CDR3 loop spans 14 amino acids. The germline V and J ends were trimmed by 3 bases and 5 bases, with 14 bases remaining between them. The CDR3 DNA, read in part, is TGTGCCAGCTCACCGACCTCAGGGTGGGACGAG. Translating gives CASSPTSGWDE. The complete CDR3 protein is CASSPTSGWDEQYF.

With regard to this clone: One junction end disagrees with the germline gene, perhaps due to a read error. Coverage ceases 3 residues before the CDR3 finishes, and the germline J gene fills in the end. The genes are TRBV18 and TRBJ1-1; TRBD1 is a possible D gene (5 bases). Germline V gives CDR1 KGHSH, CDR2 LQKENI. The CDR3 has 14 amino acids. CDR3 amino acids: CAGSPGGLDTEAFF. The sequenced CDR3 bases are TGTGCCGGCTCACCCGGGGGGTTGGACACTGAA.

About this clone: The sequence runs out 3 residues before the end of the CDR3; the remainder is reconstructed from the germline J gene. The V gene is TRBV20-1, the J gene TRBJ1-5, with a possible D match to TRBD1 (5 bases). Trimming cost V 0 bases and J 6 bases, with 15 bases left between them. The CDR3 loop spans 15 amino acids. CDR1 DFQATT and CDR2 SNEGSKA come from the germline V gene (reference sequence). This chain's CDR3 is CSARDSQGVGQPQHF. The sequenced part of the CDR3 DNA is TGCAGTGCTAGAGATAGCCAGGGAGTGGGTCAGCCC.

Notes on this clone: The read halts 3 residues ahead of the CDR3 end, with the missing end drawn from the germline J gene. This chain uses TRBV20-1 with TRBJ2-4, with 7 nucleotides matching TRBD1. The CDR3 is 13 residues long. The J segment lost 4 bases and the V segment lost 6 bases, leaving 6 bases of the junction unmatched. From germline, CDR1 is DFQATT and CDR2 SNEGSKA (reference sequence). The CDR3 DNA, read in part, is TGCAGTGCCTACTACAGGGGTAAAAACATT. This gives the protein CSAYYRGKNI. The whole CDR3 is CSAYYRGKNIQYF.

Worth noting for this clone: The read comes to an end 3 residues before the CDR3 does, leaving the germline J gene to fill in the end. The J gene is TRBJ2-3, the V gene TRBV20-1; TRBD2 might be the D (6 bases). The V and J ends lost 3 bases and 3 bases respectively, with 13 bases between them. The germline gives CDR1 DFQATT, CDR2 SNEGSKA (reference sequence). The CDR3 length is 14 residues. CDR3 sequence reads: CSASWGEKTDTQYF. CDR3 bases read: TGCAGTGCTAGCTGGGGGGAAAAAACAGATACG.

A remark on this clone: The DNA ends 3 residues before the CDR3 does, and the rest of the CDR3 is filled in from the germline J gene. The chain couples TRBV11-1 to TRBJ2-3; weak D call: TRBD1 (6 bases). There are 12 residues in the CDR3. The germline gives CDR1 SGHAT, CDR2 FQDESV (reference sequence). V lost 6 bases and J 6 bases, leaving 10 bases between the germline ends. The sequenced CDR3 bases are TGTGCCAGCAGGCGACAGGCGGATACG. It codes for CASRRQADT. The entire CDR3 protein reads CASRRQADTQYF.

Concerning this clone itself: The read is 3 residues too short to cover the CDR3 end, so that end is filled in from the germline J gene. The rearrangement uses TRBV7-2 and TRBJ1-1; D is unresolved. The germline gives CDR1 SGHTA, CDR2 FQGNSA. V was pared by 5 bases and J by 1 base, with 8 bases between. The CDR3 is 13 amino acids. CDR3: CASSTQENTEAFF. Incomplete CDR3 DNA: TGTGCCAGCAGCACTCAGGAGAACACTGAA. The full variable domain, rest sourced from reference TRBV7-2 and TRBJ1-1, is GAGVSQSPSNKVTEKGKDVELRCDPISGHTALYWYRQSLGQGLEFLIYFQGNSAPDKSGLPSDRFSAERTGGSVSTLTIQRTQQEDSAVYLCASSTQENTEAFFGQGTRLTVV.

A word on this clone: The CDR3 is cut off 3 residues early in the read; its end comes from the germline J gene. The chain employs TRBV7-2 and TRBJ2-3, with TRBD1 matching 7 bases. Germline CDR1 and CDR2: SGHTA and FQGNSA. The CDR3 sequence is 15 residues long. The CDR3 bases that were read are TGTGCCAGCAGCCATATTAGGACAGGCGGGCTCCCG. Its translation: CASSHIRTGGLP. The CDR3 reads in full as CASSHIRTGGLPQYF.

Notes on this clone: The CDR3 end is not reached by the read, which stops 3 residues before it; the germline J gene fills it in. The chain combines TRBV4-2 with TRBJ2-1, with 8 bases fitting TRBD2. The CDR3 runs to 13 residues. CDR1 and CDR2 (germline): LGHNA, YNFKEQ. Trimming took 1 base from V and 7 from J; bases not matched to a gene: 0. The CDR3 sequence: CASSQGGGNEQFF. The CDR3 DNA, read in part, is TGTGCCAGCAGCCAAGGCGGGGGGAATGAG.

As regards this clone: The CDR3 end lies 3 residues beyond the end of the read and is filled in from the germline J gene. V usage is TRBV19 and J usage is TRBJ1-6; tentatively, D is TRBD1 (5 bases). The CDR3 has 17 amino acids. V gave up 6 bases and J gave up 1 base, with 16 bases separating them. Germline V gives CDR1 LNHDA, CDR2 SQIVND (reference sequence). The CDR3 here is CASSPTFRGSYNSPLHF. The sequenced part of the CDR3 DNA is TGTGCCAGTAGCCCGACTTTTAGGGGATCCTATAATTCACCC.

Note on this clone: The CDR3 goes on 3 residues after the read ends, and that part is filled in from the germline J gene. V gene TRBV7-9 combines with J gene TRBJ1-2; 11 bases map to TRBD1. The CDR3 covers 15 residues. CDR1 and CDR2 from the germline V gene are SEHNR and FQNEAQ (reference sequence). CDR3 protein: CASTGGGQGVVTYTF. Partial CDR3 DNA: TGTGCCAGCACTGGGGGGGGACAGGGGGTGGTGACC. Filled out from reference TRBV7-9 and TRBJ1-2, the complete variable domain reads DTGVSQNPRHKITKRGQNVTFRCDPISEHNRLYWYRQTLGQGPEFLTYFQNEAQLEKSRLLSDRFSAERPKGSFSTLEIQRTEQGDSAMYLCASTGGGQGVVTYTFGSGTRLTVV.

Details on this clone: The read finishes 3 residues shy of the CDR3 end, and the germline J gene is used to complete it. The rearrangement joins TRBV7-8 to TRBJ2-2; 9 bases agree with TRBD1. The CDR3 length is 17 residues. The germline CDR1 and CDR2 sequences are SGHVS and FQNEAQ. Incomplete CDR3 DNA: TGTGCCAGCAGCTTACGTATACAGGGGGCTCAAAATTCACCG. It yields the protein CASSLRIQGAQNSP. The entire CDR3 sequence reads CASSLRIQGAQNSPLFF.

Worth noting for this clone: The CDR3 end is not reached by the read, which stops 3 residues before it; the germline J gene fills it in. V usage is TRBV19 and J usage is TRBJ2-2, with a weak D call TRBD1 (6 bases). This CDR3 spans 15 amino acids. Germline CDR1 reads LNHDA; CDR2 reads SQIVND (reference sequence). Partial CDR3 DNA: TGTGCCAGTAAGGGCCGAGGGACAACTAATGAAAAG. Amino acids: CASKGRGTTNEK. The entire CDR3 protein reads CASKGRGTTNEKLFF.

Partial CDR3 DNA: TGTGCCAGCAGCATACAGGGCTTCCAAGAGACC. It translates to CASSIQGFQET. Given in full, the CDR3 is CASSIQGFQETQYF. V usage is TRBV7-2 and J usage is TRBJ2-5; a weak D match, TRBD1 (6 bases). The read finishes 3 residues shy of the CDR3 end, and the germline J gene is used to complete it. This CDR3 contains 14 residues. Germline V CDR1 and CDR2: SGHTA, FQGNSA. V was pared by 5 bases and J by 1 base, with 11 bases between.

Concerning this clone: The read ends 3 residues shy of where the CDR3 ends; the end is completed using the germline J gene. V gene TRBV20-1 combines with J gene TRBJ1-6; no clear D. Germline assignment: CDR1 DFQATT and CDR2 SNEGSKA (reference sequence). There are 15 residues in the CDR3. Trimming cost V 5 bases and J 0 bases, with 11 bases left between them. CDR3 sequence reads: CSAPRPSSYNSPLHF. The covered CDR3 bases are TGCAGTGCTCCCCGTCCTAGCTCCTATAATTCACCC.

Note on this clone: The read halts 3 residues ahead of the CDR3 end, with the missing end drawn from the germline J gene. V and J are TRBV7-2 and TRBJ2-2; D perhaps matches TRBD2 (5 bases). The CDR3 contains 14 residues. Germline CDR1 and CDR2: SGHTA and FQGNSA. The CDR3 reads CASSYGSTNEKLFF. The CDR3 DNA, read in part, is TGTGCCAGCAGCTATGGATCGACTAATGAAAAG.

Comment on this clone: The observed sequence ends 3 residues before the CDR3 terminus, with the missing tail filled in from the germline J gene. V gene TRBV7-7 combines with J gene TRBJ1-2, with D uncertain. Per germline, CDR1 SSHAT and CDR2 FNYEAQ (reference sequence). The CDR3 totals 13 residues. The covered CDR3 bases are TGTGCCAGCAGCTTAGAAGGGTGGAATGAC. Its protein is CASSLEGWND. The CDR3 in its entirety is CASSLEGWNDYTF.